A selection of T cell receptor beta chains follows, all from one sample in a study of neurological immune-mediated disorders. TCRdb processed the 5' RACE reads anew with MiXCR; each CDR3 protein has one entry. The sample lists about 33,000 distinct CDR3 sequences; about 1.6% were seen once. The sequenced material came from PBMCs. These TCRs come from a woman in her 30s with multiple sclerosis. Both conserved end residues are part of each CDR3. A D gene is named only where the DNA matches it firmly. Size tells how often a clone was seen, or its class if it is expanded.

j_call v_call d_call clone_size cdr3_nt cdr3_aa
TRBJ2-3 TRBV20-1 - many TGCAGTGCTAACCCGCCTAGCAAGAGCACAGATACGCAGTATTTT CSANPPSKSTDTQYF
TRBJ2-1 TRBV12-3/TRBV12-4 TRBD2 many TGTGCCAGCAGTTTATGGGAGCGGGGGCAGTTCTTC CASSLWERGQFF
TRBJ1-6 TRBV5-1 - many TGCGCCAGCAGCTTGGACATTCAGGGTTCACCCCTCCACTTT CASSLDIQGSPLHF
TRBJ2-7 TRBV7-9 TRBD1 many TGTGCCAGCAGCCCCGGGACAGGTAGAGAGCAGTACTTC CASSPGTGREQYF
TRBJ1-1 TRBV15 - many TGTGCCACCAGCATCGGTCCGGACACTGAAGCTTTCTTT CATSIGPDTEAFF
TRBJ2-1 TRBV3-1 - many TGTGCCAGCAGCCTTGAGTGGGGTAGTGAGCAGTTCTTC CASSLEWGSEQFF
TRBJ1-1 TRBV6-5 TRBD1 few TGTGCCAGCAGCCGTCCCGGGACAGGGGGCGTTTTACGTGAAGCTTTCTTT CASSRPGTGGVLREAFF
TRBJ1-1 TRBV20-1 - many TGCAGTGCTCGCCCGGACAGCCGGAACACTGAAGCTTTCTTT CSARPDSRNTEAFF
TRBJ2-7 TRBV5-1 - many TGCGCCAGCAGCTTGGAGACAGGTACCTACGAGCAGTACTTC CASSLETGTYEQYF
TRBJ1-1 TRBV6-2/TRBV6-3 TRBD1 many TGTGCCAGCAGCCTGGGGACAGGCCTTGAAGCTTTCTTT CASSLGTGLEAFF